One sample yielded the 27 T cell receptor beta chains listed below, sequenced in a study of vaccination and CD4 T cells after COVID-19. Treatment denoted: roughly 10-day PBMC culture with coronavirus spike peptide pools or control peptides (ViraFEST assay). Antigen specificity for these receptors is unknown. Cultured CD4+ T-cell DNA underwent Oncomine TCR Beta short-read sequencing. TCRdb fed the PCR reads into MiXCR, producing one record per CDR3 protein. The sample gives tens of thousands of distinct CDR3 sequences, under 55% of which show up once; 3.5% to 6% is in the top ten. The sample was CD4+ T cells from blood, cultured in vitro. All receptors come from a human donor who had recovered from COVID-19.

The chain has TRBV19 and TRBJ1-5; possible D gene TRBD1, 5 bases. The V end lost 7 bases, the J end lost 4 bases, and 14 bases lay between the germline ends. This CDR3 contains 14 residues. Germline V gene lookup returns CDR1 LNHDA and CDR2 SQIVND (reference sequence). The CDR3 DNA follows: TGTGCCAGTACTCAGGGATGGAAGAATCAGCCCCAGCATTTT. Protein: CASTQGWKNQPQHF.

This clonotype was detected only a few times. The J gene is TRBJ1-2, the V gene TRBV28; the D gene is possibly TRBD1 (5 bases). The ends were cut back, 10 bases at V and 4 bases at J, with 16 bases in the middle. Germline assignment: CDR1 MDHEN and CDR2 SYDVKM. There are 13 residues in the CDR3. CDR3 DNA sequence: TGTGCCACCGCAGGGTTGCGAGGCTATGGCTACACCTTC. Amino acids: CATAGLRGYGYTF.

The rearrangement joins TRBV2 to TRBJ2-5; tentative D call: TRBD1 (5 bases). The germline V and J ends were trimmed by 11 bases and 3 bases, with 19 bases remaining between them. The CDR3 runs to 14 residues. From germline, CDR1 is SNHLY and CDR2 FYNNEI. CDR3 in DNA: TGTGCCGCCCACTGGGGCGGAAAGGAAGAGACCCAGTACTTC. Translated: CAAHWGGKEETQYF.

The gene calls are TRBV2 and TRBJ1-2; perhaps TRBD1 as D (6 bases). V lost 7 bases and J 8 bases, leaving 20 bases between the germline ends. The CDR3 sequence is 14 residues long. The V gene's germline CDR1 is SNHLY and CDR2 FYNNEI. The CDR3 bases are TGTGCCAGCACCTGGGACCAAAGAACAGGGGGCTACACCTTC. Translating gives CASTWDQRTGGYTF.

This clonotype was counted a single time. The missing conserved phenylalanine or tryptophan at the end of this CDR3 makes a read error likely. The rearrangement uses TRBV19 and TRBJ2-5, with D perhaps matching TRBD1 (7 bases). Germline V gene lookup returns CDR1 LNHDA and CDR2 SQIVND (reference sequence). This CDR3 is built from 16 residues. The ends were cut back, 5 bases at V and 5 bases at J, with 21 bases in the middle. The CDR3 bases are TGTGCCAGTAGTTCCGATCGGAGGGGGCCGGGGGAGACCCAGTACGTC. Its translation: CASSSDRRGPGETQYV.

V gene TRBV2 combines with J gene TRBJ1-5, with D uncertain. Germline V gives CDR1 SNHLY, CDR2 FYNNEI. The CDR3 covers 14 residues. V lost 7 bases and J lost 1, with 11 bases in between. In DNA form, the CDR3 reads TGTGCCAGCACTCGAACTGGGAGCAATCAGCCCCAGCATTTT. It specifies CASTRTGSNQPQHF.

The chain is built from TRBV7-9 and TRBJ2-7, with a possible D match to TRBD2 (5 bases). CDR1 and CDR2 (germline): SEHNR, FQNEAQ (reference sequence). Trimming pared 0 bases from V and 3 bases from J, leaving 15 bases between. The CDR3 sequence is 16 residues long. Written as DNA, the CDR3 is TGTGCCAGCAGCTTAGCTCCTCGGGAAACTAACTACGAGCAGTACTTC. Translation: CASSLAPRETNYEQYF.

This clonotype has a handful of counts. J is TRBJ2-2 and V is TRBV6-1, with D hard to call. CDR1 and CDR2 from the germline V gene are MNHNS and SASEGT. The CDR3 sequence is 14 residues long. The germline V and J ends were trimmed by 2 bases and 6 bases, with 10 bases remaining between them. DNA of the CDR3: TGTGCCAGCAGTGAAAGACCGAATCCCGGGGAGCTGTTTTTT. This gives the protein CASSERPNPGELFF.

This clonotype was counted a few times. This chain connects TRBV7-9 to TRBJ2-2; 9 nucleotides agree with TRBD2. This CDR3 region has 16 residues. Losses at the gene ends were 5 bases for V and 2 bases for J; bases not matched to a gene: 6. Germline CDR1 is SEHNR and CDR2 is FQNEAQ (reference sequence). The CDR3 reads CASSLSGGGNTGELFF. The CDR3 region has the DNA TGTGCCAGCAGCCTTAGCGGGGGAGGAAACACCGGGGAGCTGTTTTTT.

The V call is TRBV12-3 or TRBV12-4, the J call TRBJ1-5; maybe TRBD1 (5 bases). This CDR3 has 15 residues. V shed 4 bases and J shed 3 bases, with 13 bases lying between them. The CDR3 sequence: CASSSRQSVNQPQHF. The CDR3 DNA reads TGTGCCAGCAGTTCTAGACAGTCTGTCAATCAGCCCCAGCATTTT.

The chain carries TRBV11-2 and TRBJ2-1; 8 nucleotides agree with TRBD2. The CDR3 totals 14 residues. V dropped 8 bases and J dropped 2; count of bases not matched to a gene: 5. In germline, CDR1 is SGHAT, CDR2 FQNNGV. For the CDR3, the DNA is TGTGCCAGCCGGATAGCGGGAACCTACAATGAGCAGTTCTTC. This gives the protein CASRIAGTYNEQFF. The full variable domain, in which reference TRBV11-2 and TRBJ2-1 provide the parts outside the CDR3, is EAGVAQSPRYKIIEKRQSVAFWCNPISGHATLYWYQQILGQGPKLLIQFQNNGVVDDSQLPKDRFSAERLKGVDSTLKIQPAKLEDSAVYLCASRIAGTYNEQFFGPGTRLTVL.

The table lists this clonotype with a count of one. V usage is TRBV11-3 and J usage is TRBJ2-3, with TRBD2 matching over 10 bases. CDR1 SGHNT and CDR2 YENEEA come from the germline V gene. The CDR3 contains 16 residues. After removal of 2 bases from V and 4 bases from J, the junction contained 6 bases not matched to a gene. CDR3 sequence (DNA): TGTGCCAGCAGCTTATTATCTAGCGGGGGCGCAGATACGCAGTATTTT. Amino acids: CASSLLSSGGADTQYF.

This chain connects TRBV7-2 to TRBJ2-3, with a possible D match to TRBD2 (5 bases). The germline gives CDR1 SGHTA, CDR2 FQGNSA. The CDR3 runs 16 residues. V shed 3 bases and J shed 5 bases, with 18 bases lying between them. CDR3 amino acids: CASSFISGPGRDTQYF. In DNA, the CDR3 is TGTGCCAGCAGCTTCATTTCGGGCCCTGGGAGAGATACGCAGTATTTT.

CDR3 coding DNA: TGTGCCAGTTCGGGGGGCGGGGTAAGCAATCAGCCCCAGCATTTT. Amino acids: CASSGGGVSNQPQHF. This chain joins TRBV6-1 and TRBJ1-5; tentatively, D is TRBD1 (6 bases). V was clipped by 9 bases and J by 1 base, with 16 bases between them. The CDR3 consists of 15 residues. Germline CDR1 is MNHNS and CDR2 is SASEGT.

The rearrangement uses TRBV5-1 and TRBJ2-5; maybe TRBD2 (6 bases). Trimming stripped 3 bases from V and 4 bases from J, with 16 bases between. Germline V lookup: CDR1 SGHRS, CDR2 YFSETQ. This CDR3 has 15 amino acids. This CDR3 reads CASSSGAGKGETQYF. The CDR3 nucleotides read TGCGCCAGCAGCTCTGGTGCGGGGAAGGGAGAGACCCAGTACTTC. Complete variable domain (other parts from reference TRBV5-1 and TRBJ2-5): KAGVTQTPRYLIKTRGQQVTLSCSPISGHRSVSWYQQTPGQGLQFLFEYFSETQRNKGNFPGRFSGRQFSNSRSEMNVSTLELGDSALYLCASSSGAGKGETQYFGPGTRLLVL.

V and J are TRBV7-2 and TRBJ2-2; D might be TRBD1 (5 bases). CDR3 length: 15 amino acids. Trimming took 2 bases from V and 4 from J, leaving 11 bases between them. The V gene's germline CDR1 is SGHTA and CDR2 FQGNSA. The CDR3 loop reads CASSLQGLGTGELFF. The CDR3 DNA reads as TGTGCCAGCAGCTTACAGGGTCTAGGCACCGGGGAGCTGTTTTTT.

This sequence joins TRBV30 and TRBJ1-1; D ambiguous. The CDR3 covers 11 residues. Germline V CDR1 and CDR2: GTSNPN, SVGIG (reference sequence). V was pared by 8 bases and J by 5 bases, with 12 bases between. The CDR3 protein is CALHVRTEAFF. As DNA, the CDR3 is TGTGCCCTACACGTCCGGACTGAAGCTTTCTTT. Based on the CDR3 plus reference TRBV30 and TRBJ1-1, the full variable domain is SQTIHQWPATLVQPVGSPLSLECTVEGTSNPNLYWYRQAAGRGLQLLFYSVGIGQISSEVPQNLSASRPQDRQFILSSKKLLLSDSGFYLCALHVRTEAFFGQGTRLTVV.

The chain employs TRBV25-1 and TRBJ1-6; 8 nucleotides match TRBD1. V trimming: 4 bases; J trimming: 9 bases; junction bases outside the gene matches: 8. Germline-derived CDR1 and CDR2 are MGHDK and SYGVNS. The length of the CDR3 is 15 residues. CDR3 nucleotides: TGTGCCAGCAGTGCCCAGACAGGGGATTCTTCACCCCTCCACTTT. Translating gives CASSAQTGDSSPLHF.

The chain uses TRBV6-2 or TRBV6-3 and TRBJ1-2, with 12 bases identical to TRBD1. The CDR3 is made up of 17 amino acids. Trimming at V came to 4 bases and at J to 4 bases, leaving 10 bases not matched to a gene. Germline V gene sequence: CDR1 MNHEY, CDR2 SVGEGT. The CDR3 protein is CASSSTGTGGATYGYTF. The CDR3 DNA is TGTGCCAGCAGTTCTACCGGGACAGGGGGCGCTACCTATGGCTACACCTTC.

CDR3 sequence (DNA): TGTGCCTGGAGTGTACCGGGCAGGAACACTGAAGCTTTCTTT. This translates into CAWSVPGRNTEAFF. V and J are TRBV30 and TRBJ1-1; no firm D call. V dropped 0 bases and J dropped 1 base, with 9 bases sitting between them. The CDR3 runs 14 residues. Germline V CDR1 and CDR2: GTSNPN, SVGIG (reference sequence).

The chain carries TRBV19 and TRBJ1-1; D gene ambiguous. Trimming shortened V by 6 bases and J by 4 bases, and 15 bases separated the two germline ends. The CDR3 sequence is 14 residues long. CDR1 is LNHDA, CDR2 SQIVND, per germline (reference sequence). The DNA of the CDR3 is TGTGCCAGTAGCCCTGTGGGAGTCGGCACTGAAGCTTTCTTT. Its translation: CASSPVGVGTEAFF.

CDR3: CATSRGRTGASQPQHF. For the CDR3, the DNA is TGTGCCACCAGCAGAGGACGGACAGGGGCTTCTCAGCCCCAGCATTTT. The genes are TRBV15 and TRBJ1-5; 9 bases align to TRBD1. CDR3 length: 16 residues. CDR1 is LNHNV and CDR2 is YYDKDF in the germline V gene (reference sequence). J gave up 6 bases and V 1 base, and 7 bases lay outside the gene matches.

This clonotype was counted a few times. The chain links TRBV5-4 to TRBJ2-5; D perhaps matches TRBD2 (5 bases). This CDR3 contains 15 residues. The V end was cut by 0 bases, the J end by 6 bases, with 15 bases between. Germline V CDR1 and CDR2: SGHNT, YYREEE (reference sequence). CDR3 sequence reads: CASSLDGIGEKTQYF. The CDR3 nucleotides are TGTGCCAGCAGCTTGGATGGGATCGGGGAAAAGACCCAGTACTTC.

The table lists this clonotype with a few counts. The chain links TRBV6-1 to TRBJ2-1; TRBD2 aligns across 8 bases. Germline V lookup: CDR1 MNHNS, CDR2 SASEGT. This CDR3 comprises 15 residues. CDR3 in DNA: TGTGCGACAGGCTTGACGGGGGGGTCCTACAATGAGCAGTTCTTC. This gives the protein CATGLTGGSYNEQFF.

The V gene is TRBV5-8, the J gene TRBJ1-5; D unclear. CDR1 and CDR2 from the germline V gene are SGHTS and YDEGEE. The CDR3 is 12 residues long. V gave up 3 bases and J gave up 9 bases, with 10 bases separating them. The CDR3 region is CASSSDTGPQHF. CDR3 in DNA: TGTGCCAGCAGCTCCGACACGGGGCCCCAGCATTTT.

The chain employs TRBV19 and TRBJ1-3; D is unclear. The CDR3 runs 13 residues. Trimming took 3 bases from V and 2 from J, leaving 5 bases between them. Germline V gene data show CDR1 as LNHDA and CDR2 as SQIVND (reference sequence). Here the CDR3 reads CASSIPPGNTIYF. The CDR3 DNA reads TGTGCCAGTAGTATCCCCCCTGGAAACACCATATATTTT.

The table lists this clonotype with a few counts. This chain joins TRBV7-9 and TRBJ2-2; TRBD1 agrees at 8 bases. J lost 5 bases, V lost 1 base, and 6 bases had no gene match. The germline V gene has CDR1 SEHNR and CDR2 FQNEAQ (reference sequence). The CDR3 contains 16 residues. The CDR3 is CASSLGQGARTGELFF. The CDR3, as DNA: TGTGCCAGCAGCTTAGGCCAGGGGGCGCGAACCGGGGAGCTGTTTTTT. Full variable domain (rest looked up from reference TRBV7-9 and TRBJ2-2): DTGVSQNPRHKITKRGQNVTFRCDPISEHNRLYWYRQTLGQGPEFLTYFQNEAQLEKSRLLSDRFSAERPKGSFSTLEIQRTEQGDSAMYLCASSLGQGARTGELFFGEGSRLTVL.